Listed below are T cell receptor beta chains from one sample, sequenced in a study of shared clonotypes between healthy human individuals. Sequencing was performed with immunoSEQ multiplex PCR; in TCRdb, only in-frame clones are kept and a portion is missing. The sample has about 1.1 million clones; 70% to 80% are singletons. Sequenced: memory CD4+ T cells from PBMCs. The receptor source for this set is a man between 18 and 29 years old in good health. Some clones in this sample may be carry-over from other donors' samples. Each CDR3 is given without its conserved first and last residue.

>TRBJ2-3|TRBV5-6
ASSWGASGSGTDTQY
>TRBJ1-1|TRBV4-2
ASSRRGGSNTEAF
>TRBJ1-4|TRBV5-1
ASSSGAVGEKLF
>TRBJ1-2|TRBV28
ATSTGLYGYT
>TRBJ1-6|TRBV7-9
ASTRDRDNSPLH
>TRBJ2-2|TRBV6-6
ASSYQAGTTGELF
>TRBJ1-5|TRBV29-1
SVAGTRNSNQPQH
>TRBJ2-5|TRBV19
ATGTGAKETQY
>TRBJ1-3|TRBV7-9
ASSLHPNGGNTIY
>TRBJ1-2|TRBV7-9
ASRIGAERSYT
>TRBJ1-5|TRBV6-1
ASRLGITGNQPQH
>TRBJ1-6|TRBV30
AWSVLWGSYNSPLH
>TRBJ2-5|TRBV10-2
ASSETGLAGGQETQY
>TRBJ2-2|TRBV5-4
ASSLSLAGQFTGELF
>TRBJ2-1|TRBV27
ASSGTSGSNDEQF
>TRBJ1-1|TRBV4-2
ASSQTRQNSEAF
>TRBJ1-1|TRBV6-6
ASSYDSLNTEAF
>TRBJ1-1|TRBV9
ASSVLGENTEAF
>TRBJ2-1|TRBV6-4
ASSDDGEGPYNEQF
>TRBJ2-7|TRBV9
ASSLEAGGLRYYEQY
>TRBJ2-3|TRBV15
ATRFGLTDTQY
>TRBJ2-4|TRBV2
ASIRLAGGRSIQY
>TRBJ2-1|TRBV7-2
ASSLGGLGYNEQF
>TRBJ1-1|TRBV5-4
ASSSPGTGSTEAF
>TRBJ1-4|TRBV5-4
ASSLDNGRTNEKLF
>TRBJ1-5|TRBV27
ASSFGVGQNQPQH
>TRBJ1-5|TRBV15
AAATGDQPQH
>TRBJ2-7|TRBV4-3
ASSSAPDLNEQY
>TRBJ1-2|TRBV28
ASSLSGDVF
>TRBJ2-7|TRBV6-1
ASRKLRDRGYEQY
>TRBJ2-1|TRBV5-1
ASETSGSYNEQF
>TRBJ2-2|TRBV12-5
ASGGVPNTGELF
>TRBJ2-7|TRBV18
ASSLRRGDSYEQY
>TRBJ2-6|TRBV28
AASSGANVLT
>TRBJ2-3|TRBV6-1
ASSVTFWDTQY
>TRBJ2-1|TRBV5-1
ASSFWRGGNEQF
>TRBJ2-2|TRBV7-2
ASAFNTGELF
>TRBJ1-2|TRBV6-1
ASSEGQPYGYT
>TRBJ1-3|TRBV28
ASSLTQVGNTIY
>TRBJ1-1|TRBV7-9
ASSPQRTGGASSEAF
>TRBJ2-1|TRBV6-5
ASSLTSGPYNEQF
>TRBJ1-4|TRBV28
ASRPRNPGGALF
>TRBJ1-1|TRBV27
ASGRQLNTEAF
>TRBJ1-1|TRBV2
ASSDDFGAGTEAF
>TRBJ2-7|TRBV5-1
ASSFGDLQEQY
>TRBJ2-7|TRBV11-2
ASSSPGSGRTYEQY
>TRBJ1-2|TRBV5-4
ASSLVQQPGRNYGYT
>TRBJ2-3|TRBV5-6
ASSEGAGSRRDTQY
>TRBJ2-5|TRBV11-2
ASSLAVRGRTQY
>TRBJ2-7|TRBV11-3
ASSLVLIGPELEQY
>TRBJ2-7|TRBV11-1
ASSRLGGGIGEQY
>TRBJ2-7|TRBV4-2
ASSQNLGGVGEQY
>TRBJ2-7|TRBV19
ASQRLAGSYEQY